What follows are 10 T cell receptor beta chains derived from one specimen sequenced in a study of PD-1 blockade in classical Hodgkin lymphoma. As for time point: cycle 4 day 1 (C4D1), after five to seven weeks of nivolumab. Every patient was affected by relapse after autologous stem cell transplantation, while exposure to brentuximab vedotin was not uniform. Thawed PBMCs were the source of CD4+ T cells, purified by magnetic negative selection. Using immunoSEQ multiplex PCR, the repertoire was profiled, and TCRdb retains in-frame clones only, with some absent. The sample has 25,000 to 35,000 clones; 86% are singletons. Sequences were derived from CD4+ T cells from blood, sampled before the fourth cycle of nivolumab. The receptors shown here come from a human donor with classical Hodgkin lymphoma.

Here the CDR3 reads CASGLGREAFF. The CDR3 DNA is TGTGCTAGTGGTTTGGGACGGGAAGCTTTCTTT. The rearrangement uses TRBV12-5 and TRBJ1-1; D ambiguous. The CDR3 is 11 amino acids. Trimming removed 1 base at V and 8 bases at J, with 5 bases between. Germline V gene lookup returns CDR1 LGHNT and CDR2 FRNRAP.

J is TRBJ2-7 and V is TRBV5-5, with D maybe TRBD1 (7 bases). V gave up 2 bases and J gave up 4 bases, with 13 bases separating them. Germline V gene sequence: CDR1 SGHKS, CDR2 YYEKEE (reference sequence). The CDR3 loop spans 14 amino acids. CDR3 residues: CASSLEQGRYEQYF. Written as DNA, the CDR3 is TGTGCCAGCAGCTTAGAACAGGGGAGGTACGAGCAGTACTTC.

The chain's CDR3 is CASSLRTYNEQFF. The CDR3 coding sequence is TGTGCCAGCAGCTTAAGGACATACAATGAGCAGTTCTTC. The gene calls are TRBV11-3 and TRBJ2-1; tentatively, D is TRBD1 (5 bases). Germline loops: CDR1 SGHNT, CDR2 YENEEA. V was pared by 2 bases and J by 4 bases, with 6 bases between. The CDR3 has 13 amino acids.

The V call is TRBV18, the J call TRBJ1-2, with 10 bases lining up with TRBD1. This CDR3 contains 15 residues. With V trimmed by 0 bases and J by 4 bases, 2 bases remained unmatched. Germline V gene sequence: CDR1 KGHSH, CDR2 LQKENI. The CDR3 spells CASSPPTGGGYGYTF. Here the CDR3 DNA reads TGTGCCAGCTCACCACCGACAGGGGGCGGCTATGGCTACACCTTC.

The chain recombines TRBV10-3 with TRBJ2-2, with a possible D match to TRBD2 (5 bases). V lost 9 bases and J lost 5, with 7 bases in between. Germline CDR1 ENHRY, CDR2 SYGVKD. The CDR3 extends over 11 amino acids. CDR3 nucleotide sequence: TGTGCCATGCGGGTTACCGGGGAGCTGTTTTTT. Amino acid sequence: CAMRVTGELFF.

This clone was observed once. One end of the junction fails to match germline, which may point to a read error. The V call is TRBV5-4, the J call TRBJ2-7, with 15 bases that match TRBD2. CDR1 and CDR2 from the germline V gene are SGHNT and YYREEE (reference sequence). There are 17 residues in the CDR3. Written as DNA, the CDR3 is TGCGCCAGCAGCGCGGGGACTAGCGGGGGGACATCCTACGAGCAGTACTTC. It encodes CASSAGTSGGTSYEQYF.

This clone was detected only once. The chain recombines TRBV5-1 with TRBJ1-1, with no clear D. The CDR3 consists of 15 residues. CDR1 is SGHRS and CDR2 is YFSETQ in the germline V gene. V was trimmed by 0 bases and J by 0 bases, leaving 9 bases between them. Here the CDR3 DNA reads TGCGCCAGCAGCTTGGGAGGGAACCTGAACACTGAAGCTTTCTTT. Translating gives CASSLGGNLNTEAFF. Drawing the rest from reference TRBV5-1 and TRBJ1-1, the complete variable domain is KAGVTQTPRYLIKTRGQQVTLSCSPISGHRSVSWYQQTPGQGLQFLFEYFSETQRNKGNFPGRFSGRQFSNSRSEMNVSTLELGDSALYLCASSLGGNLNTEAFFGQGTRLTVV.

The chain joins TRBV5-5 to TRBJ2-5; D call uncertain. This CDR3 has 14 residues. V was pared by 2 bases and J by 0 bases, with 8 bases between. Germline CDR1 SGHKS, CDR2 YYEKEE (reference sequence). CDR3 region: CASSLQSHQETQYF. CDR3 sequence (DNA): TGTGCCAGCAGCTTACAGTCCCACCAAGAGACCCAGTACTTC.

A note on this clone: The junction shows a germline mismatch at one end, possibly a read error. J is TRBJ2-7 and V is TRBV5-1; D unresolved. Germline V gene lookup returns CDR1 SGHRS and CDR2 YFSETQ. The CDR3 is made up of 15 amino acids. The CDR3, as DNA: TGCGCCAGCAGCTTGGTCTGGGGAACCTCCCACGAGCAGTACTTC. Amino acid sequence: CASSLVWGTSHEQYF.

The chain has TRBV5-8 and TRBJ2-2; D gene uncertain. Germline V gene lookup returns CDR1 SGHTS and CDR2 YDEGEE. V was pared by 0 bases and J by 1 base, with 4 bases between. The CDR3 totals 14 residues. The DNA of the CDR3 is TGTGCCAGCAGCTTGGTTCAGAACACCGGGGAGCTGTTTTTT. Protein: CASSLVQNTGELFF.